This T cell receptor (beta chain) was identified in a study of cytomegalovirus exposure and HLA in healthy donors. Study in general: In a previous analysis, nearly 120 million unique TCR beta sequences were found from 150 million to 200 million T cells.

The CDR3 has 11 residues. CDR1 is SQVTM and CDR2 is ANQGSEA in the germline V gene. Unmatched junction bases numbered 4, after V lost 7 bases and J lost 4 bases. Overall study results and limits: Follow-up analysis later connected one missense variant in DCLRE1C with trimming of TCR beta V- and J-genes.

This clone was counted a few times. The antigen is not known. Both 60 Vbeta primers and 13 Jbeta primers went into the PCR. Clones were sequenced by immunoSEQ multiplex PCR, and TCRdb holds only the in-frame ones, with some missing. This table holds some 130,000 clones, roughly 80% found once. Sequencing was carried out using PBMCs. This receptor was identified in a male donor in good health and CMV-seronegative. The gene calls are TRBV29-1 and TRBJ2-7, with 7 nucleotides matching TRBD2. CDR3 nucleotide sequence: TGCAGCGCTGGGCGGGAGTACGAGCAGTACTTC. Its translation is CSAGREYEQYF.